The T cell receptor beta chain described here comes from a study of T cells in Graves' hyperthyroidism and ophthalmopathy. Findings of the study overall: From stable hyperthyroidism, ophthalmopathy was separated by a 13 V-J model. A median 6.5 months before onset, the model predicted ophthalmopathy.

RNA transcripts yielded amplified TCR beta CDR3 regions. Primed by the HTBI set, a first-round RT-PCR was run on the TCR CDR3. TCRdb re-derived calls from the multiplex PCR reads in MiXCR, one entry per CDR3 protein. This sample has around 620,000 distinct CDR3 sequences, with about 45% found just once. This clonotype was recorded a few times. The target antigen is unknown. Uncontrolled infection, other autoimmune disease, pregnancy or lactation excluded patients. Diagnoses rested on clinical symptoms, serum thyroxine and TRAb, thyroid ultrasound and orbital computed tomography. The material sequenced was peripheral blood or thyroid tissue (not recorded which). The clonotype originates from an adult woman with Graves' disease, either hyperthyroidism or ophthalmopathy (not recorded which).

The CDR3 bases are TGCGGGAGAGCGGATGGGGAGACCCAGTACTTC. Amino acid sequence: CGRADGETQYF. This chain connects TRBV29-1 to TRBJ2-5; TRBD2 is a possible D gene (5 bases). Germline loops: CDR1 SQVTM, CDR2 ANQGSEA. The CDR3 consists of 11 residues.